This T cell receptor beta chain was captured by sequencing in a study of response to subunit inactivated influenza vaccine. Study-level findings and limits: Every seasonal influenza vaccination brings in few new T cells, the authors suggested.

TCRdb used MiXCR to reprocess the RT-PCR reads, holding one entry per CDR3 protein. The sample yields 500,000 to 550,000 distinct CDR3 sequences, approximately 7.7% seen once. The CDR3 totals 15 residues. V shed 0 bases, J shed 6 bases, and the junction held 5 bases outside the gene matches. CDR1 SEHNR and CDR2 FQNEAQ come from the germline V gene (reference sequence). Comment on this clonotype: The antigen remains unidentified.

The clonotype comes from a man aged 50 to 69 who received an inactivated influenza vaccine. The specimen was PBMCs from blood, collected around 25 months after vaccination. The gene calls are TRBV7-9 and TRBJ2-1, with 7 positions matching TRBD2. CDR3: CASSLAGRIGNEQFF. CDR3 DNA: TGTGCCAGCAGCTTAGCCGGGAGGATTGGCAATGAGCAGTTCTTC.